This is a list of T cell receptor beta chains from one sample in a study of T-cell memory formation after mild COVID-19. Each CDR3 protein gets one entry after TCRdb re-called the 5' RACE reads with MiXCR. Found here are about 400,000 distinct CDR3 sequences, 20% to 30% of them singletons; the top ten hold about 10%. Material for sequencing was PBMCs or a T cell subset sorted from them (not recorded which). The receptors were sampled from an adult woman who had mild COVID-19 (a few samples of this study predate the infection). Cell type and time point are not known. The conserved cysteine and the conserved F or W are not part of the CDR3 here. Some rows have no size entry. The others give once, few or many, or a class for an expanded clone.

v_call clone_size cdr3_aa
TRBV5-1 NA ASSPLGTGANEQF
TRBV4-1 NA ASSQNRVDTEAF
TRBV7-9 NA ASRKSGNEKLF
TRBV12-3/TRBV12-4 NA ASSFRGTDEQF
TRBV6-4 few AREGPYTHSNQPQH
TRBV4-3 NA ASSQDWGRLFGYT
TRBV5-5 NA ASSPDSDTEAF
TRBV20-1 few SAPTPLRGKVYNEQF
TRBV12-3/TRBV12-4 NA ASSLPRRTEAF
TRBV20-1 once SASRLAGGLETQY
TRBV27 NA ASSEVPGRSGYT
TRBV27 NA ASSHGSQPDGDSEEQY
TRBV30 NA AWAGTTNTGELF
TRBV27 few ASSPGQDVTEAF
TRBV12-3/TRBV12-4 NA ASSFKGGPLNTEAF
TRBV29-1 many SIASPWDEQF
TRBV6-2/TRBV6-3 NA ASSALTSGLGTDTQY
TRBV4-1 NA ASSHQRRSRDSLFGELF
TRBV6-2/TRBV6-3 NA ASSYYPQAQF
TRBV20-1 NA SARVGFSGRTWETQY
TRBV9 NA ASTPGGSSGNTIY
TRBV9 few ASSAGDASPLH
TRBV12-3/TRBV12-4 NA ASSLPPANYGYT
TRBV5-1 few ASSIRGGGYGPSYEQY
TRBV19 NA ASRPGGSRTNTQY
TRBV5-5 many ASSLDWSSYNEQF
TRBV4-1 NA ASSQGEGAGYGYT
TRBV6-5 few ASSTGLAWVYEQF
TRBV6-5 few ASNGAGTSEQETQY
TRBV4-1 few ASSQTEGGQGLYGYT
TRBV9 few ASSVGATNEKLF
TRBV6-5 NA ASSYQGAVTEAF
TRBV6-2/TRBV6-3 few ASSYREGQTDTQY
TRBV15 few ATSRDRGGEVNYGYT
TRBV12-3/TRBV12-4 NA ASSLQAGAYNSPLH
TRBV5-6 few ASSRETSDTQY
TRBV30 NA AYSHRPSSYNEQF
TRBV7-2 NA ASSLEVGQAF
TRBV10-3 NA AISESQVYQGGVGVNSYEQY
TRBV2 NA ASRRTSSGEQF
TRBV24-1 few ATSDLRNNEQF
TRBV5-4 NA ASSLVRGGLEDTQY
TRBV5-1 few ASTSSAQAARDGYT
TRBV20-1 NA SARQLAGGPYEQY
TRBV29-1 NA SVEGTRKATQY
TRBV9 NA ASSPQTSGGETSTDTQY
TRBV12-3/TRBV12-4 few ASSLDGQPGQPQH
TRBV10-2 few ASSDLKAGNTEAF